Each of the 19 T cell receptor beta chains below was sequenced from the same sample in a study of patients and donors after allogeneic stem cell transplantation. TCRdb analysed the RT-PCR reads with MiXCR anew, one entry per CDR3 protein. The table records about 87,000 distinct CDR3 sequences, just under 5% of them present only once. The sample was blood, either unsorted or a sorted T cell fraction (not recorded which). The receptors stem from a human donor who was either an allogeneic HSCT recipient or a stem cell or donor lymphocyte infusion donor (not recorded which). It is not recorded whose cells these are; they may come from a transplant donor.

This clonotype was detected ten times or more. The V and J genes are TRBV20-1 and TRBJ2-3; 12 nucleotides agree with TRBD2. J was trimmed by 6 bases and V by 0 bases; bases with no gene match: 16. CDR1 and CDR2 from the germline V gene are DFQATT and SNEGSKA (reference sequence). The CDR3 extends over 19 amino acids. The CDR3 protein is CSARDGARSSGRAADTQYF. DNA for the CDR3: TGCAGTGCTAGAGATGGCGCCCGATCTAGCGGGAGGGCCGCGGATACGCAGTATTTT.

V is TRBV7-9 and J is TRBJ1-2; possibly TRBD1 for D (6 bases). The V end was cut by 5 bases, the J end by 3 bases, with 13 bases between. Germline values: CDR1 SEHNR, CDR2 FQNEAQ (reference sequence). The CDR3 is 14 amino acids. Here the CDR3 DNA reads TGTGCCAGCAGCCTCGGACAGAGCTACTATGGCTACACCTTC. Amino acid sequence: CASSLGQSYYGYTF.

This clonotype was seen repeatedly, ten times or more. The chain links TRBV6-1 to TRBJ1-1; D uncertain. Germline V lookup: CDR1 MNHNS, CDR2 SASEGT. V was trimmed by 2 bases and J by 7 bases, leaving 11 bases between them. This CDR3 region has 13 residues. CDR3 in amino acids: CASSETWRGEAFF. CDR3 in DNA: TGTGCCAGCAGTGAAACCTGGCGAGGTGAAGCTTTCTTT.

This clonotype has only a few counts. The genes are TRBV4-1 and TRBJ2-5; perhaps D is TRBD1 or TRBD2 (5 bases each). Germline V gives CDR1 MGHRA, CDR2 YSYEKL. Trimming took 5 bases from V and 2 from J, leaving 12 bases between them. The CDR3 contains 14 residues. As DNA, the CDR3 is TGCGCCAGCAGCGATCCGGGACGGCAAGAGACCCAGTACTTC. This codes for CASSDPGRQETQYF.

This clonotype was counted at least ten times. The chain recombines TRBV9 with TRBJ2-1; possibly TRBD2 for D (5 bases). The CDR3 consists of 15 residues. Germline V gene lookup returns CDR1 SGDLS and CDR2 YYNGEE. V lost 0 bases to trimming and J lost 7 bases, with 14 bases between them. The CDR3 coding sequence is TGTGCCAGCAGCGTAGGAGGAGGAGCGCGGAATGAGCAGTTCTTC. This gives the protein CASSVGGGARNEQFF.

There are many counts of this clonotype. The chain couples TRBV5-1 to TRBJ1-3; D is perhaps TRBD1 (5 bases). Germline CDR1 SGHRS, CDR2 YFSETQ. The CDR3 consists of 15 residues. V was trimmed by 4 bases and J by 0 bases, leaving 11 bases between them. CDR3 in DNA: TGCGCCAGCAGCCTACAGGACTTCTCTGGAAACACCATATATTTT. Its translation: CASSLQDFSGNTIYF.

There are many counts of this clonotype. The V call is TRBV20-1, the J call TRBJ2-7, with 14 bases fitting TRBD2. This CDR3 contains 16 residues. With V trimmed by 6 bases and J by 3 bases, 10 bases remained unmatched. Germline values: CDR1 DFQATT, CDR2 SNEGSKA (reference sequence). CDR3 sequence reads: CSAPGLAGAGVYEQYF. In nucleotides, the CDR3 is TGCAGTGCCCCGGGACTAGCGGGAGCGGGGGTCTACGAGCAGTACTTC.

This clonotype was found many times. The gene calls are TRBV20-1 and TRBJ1-2; 7 bases are shared with TRBD1. V dropped 4 bases and J dropped 6; count of bases not matched to a gene: 8. The CDR3 runs to 13 residues. CDR1 is DFQATT, CDR2 SNEGSKA, per germline (reference sequence). The CDR3 loop reads CSAIKQGIDGYTF. The CDR3 DNA sequence: TGCAGTGCTATTAAACAGGGGATTGATGGCTACACCTTC.

This clonotype has a count of ten or more. The chain joins TRBV6-2 or TRBV6-3 to TRBJ2-4; TRBD1 matches 8 bases. V gave up 0 bases and J gave up 3 bases; unmatched junction bases: 13. This CDR3 is built from 19 residues. From germline, CDR1 is MNHEY and CDR2 SVGEGT. The CDR3 spells CASSYSTEGQGRGKNIQYF. DNA of the CDR3: TGTGCCAGCAGTTACTCTACCGAAGGACAGGGAAGGGGCAAAAACATTCAGTACTTC.

This clonotype has ten or more counts. The chain employs TRBV20-1 and TRBJ2-1; D unclear. V was trimmed by 3 bases and J by 0 bases, leaving 6 bases between them. This CDR3 is 13 amino acids long. Germline CDR1 DFQATT, CDR2 SNEGSKA (reference sequence). DNA of the CDR3: TGCAGTGCTAGCCGGAGCTCCTACAATGAGCAGTTCTTC. It is translated as CSASRSSYNEQFF.

This clonotype was recorded many times. The V gene is TRBV9, the J gene TRBJ2-5, with 13 bases matching TRBD2. In germline, CDR1 is SGDLS, CDR2 YYNGEE. The V segment lost 0 bases and the J segment 4 bases; nucleotides outside the gene matches: 3. This CDR3 is built from 16 residues. In DNA, the CDR3 is TGTGCCAGCAGCGTAGGACTAGCGGGAGGCAGAGAGACCCAGTACTTC. This codes for CASSVGLAGGRETQYF.

The chain links TRBV5-1 to TRBJ2-1; 10 bases map to TRBD1. This CDR3 region has 13 residues. Germline CDR1 reads SGHRS; CDR2 reads YFSETQ. V was clipped by 3 bases and J by 8 bases; unmatched bases: 2. The DNA for the CDR3 is TGCGCCAGCAGCTCCGGGACAGGGGATGAGCAGTTCTTC. It specifies CASSSGTGDEQFF.

This clonotype was recorded at least ten times. This sequence joins TRBV10-3 and TRBJ2-6; 10 bases align to TRBD1. CDR1 and CDR2 from the germline V gene are ENHRY and SYGVKD. The CDR3 has 17 residues. V was clipped by 10 bases and J by 4 bases; unmatched bases: 13. This CDR3 reads CATGGQGITSGANVLTF. In DNA, the CDR3 is TGTGCCACCGGGGGACAGGGGATCACGTCCGGGGCCAACGTCCTGACTTTC.

This clonotype was seen a handful of times. V usage is TRBV4-2 and J usage is TRBJ2-1; maybe TRBD2 (6 bases). The V end was cut by 1 base, the J end by 6 bases, with 13 bases between. CDR3 length: 15 residues. Germline V gene sequence: CDR1 LGHNA, CDR2 YNFKEQ. The chain's CDR3 is CASSQVLARGNEQFF. The CDR3 DNA reads TGTGCCAGCAGCCAAGTGCTAGCGAGGGGCAATGAGCAGTTCTTC.

The chain employs TRBV12-3 or TRBV12-4 and TRBJ2-7, with 8 nucleotides matching TRBD2. With V trimmed by 7 bases and J by 7 bases, 9 bases remained unmatched. This CDR3 region has 13 residues. CDR3 sequence (DNA): TGTGCCAGCACCACGCGGGGGGCGCGTGAGCAGTACTTC. It translates to CASTTRGAREQYF.

The sample holds many counts of this clonotype. This chain joins TRBV28 and TRBJ2-1; 8 bases match TRBD2. The CDR3 runs to 13 residues. V was pared by 5 bases and J by 5 bases, with 2 bases of the junction left unmatched. Germline V lookup: CDR1 MDHEN, CDR2 SYDVKM. CDR3 sequence (DNA): TGTGCCAGCAGTCCACTAGCGGACAATGAGCAGTTCTTC. Protein sequence: CASSPLADNEQFF. Full variable domain (outside the CDR3, taken from reference TRBV28 and TRBJ2-1): DVKVTQSSRYLVKRTGEKVFLECVQDMDHENMFWYRQDPGLGLRLIYFSYDVKMKEKGDIPEGYSVSREKKERFSLILESASTNQTSMYLCASSPLADNEQFFGPGTRLTVL.

Note on this clonotype: A far larger clone is only one base removed, so a read error is likely. V usage is TRBV11-3 and J usage is TRBJ2-3, with D perhaps matching TRBD2 (6 bases). From germline, CDR1 is SGHNT and CDR2 YENEEA. The CDR3 is 16 residues long. The CDR3 sequence: CAGSRGTFRGTDTQYF. The DNA for the CDR3 is TGTGCCGGCAGCCGGGGGACCTTTCGGGGCACAGATACGCAGTATTTT.

This clonotype was detected many times. This chain joins TRBV19 and TRBJ2-1; D unclear. The CDR3 is made up of 12 amino acids. V dropped 5 bases and J dropped 7 bases, with 9 bases sitting between them. CDR1 and CDR2 from the germline V gene are LNHDA and SQIVND (reference sequence). DNA of the CDR3: TGTGCCAGTAGTGACCCCTCGAATGAGCAGTTCTTC. This codes for CASSDPSNEQFF.

This clonotype occurred many times. This sequence joins TRBV7-7 and TRBJ2-3, with no clear D. The length of the CDR3 is 13 residues. V lost 3 bases, J lost 3 bases, and 7 bases lay in between. The germline gives CDR1 SSHAT, CDR2 FNYEAQ (reference sequence). CDR3: CASSLYRTDTQYF. The CDR3 coding sequence is TGTGCCAGCAGCTTGTACCGGACAGATACGCAGTATTTT.